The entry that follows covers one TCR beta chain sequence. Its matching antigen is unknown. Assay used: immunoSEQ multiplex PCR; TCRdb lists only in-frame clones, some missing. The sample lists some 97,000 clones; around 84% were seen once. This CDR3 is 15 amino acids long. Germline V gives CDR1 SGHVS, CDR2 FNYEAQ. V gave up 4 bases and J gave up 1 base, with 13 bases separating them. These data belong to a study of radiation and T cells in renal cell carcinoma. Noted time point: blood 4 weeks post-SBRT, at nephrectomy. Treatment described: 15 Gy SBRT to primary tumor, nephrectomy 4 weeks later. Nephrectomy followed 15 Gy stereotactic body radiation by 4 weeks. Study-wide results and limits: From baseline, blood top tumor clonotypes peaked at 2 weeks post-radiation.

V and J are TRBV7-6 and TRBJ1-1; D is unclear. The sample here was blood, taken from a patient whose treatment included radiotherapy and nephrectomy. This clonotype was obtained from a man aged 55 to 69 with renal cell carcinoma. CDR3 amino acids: CASSWRASENTEAFF. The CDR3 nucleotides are TGTGCCAGCAGCTGGAGGGCTTCAGAGAACACTGAAGCTTTCTTT.